One sample yielded the 9 T cell receptor beta chains listed below, sequenced in a study of blood T cell repertoires in COVID-19. Here immunoSEQ multiplex PCR was the method, and the copy in TCRdb shows in-frame clones only, minus some. The repertoire holds about 400,000 clones, with 86% as singletons. The sequencing sample was made of peripheral blood. The receptors come from a woman in her 30s with active or convalescent COVID-19.

The V gene is TRBV14, the J gene TRBJ2-2; 9 nucleotides match TRBD2. Germline CDR1 and CDR2: SGHDN and FVKESK. The CDR3 spans 19 residues. With V trimmed by 2 bases and J by 2 bases, 12 bases remained unmatched. CDR3 sequence (DNA): TGTGCCAGCAGCCAAACGCCGGGACTAGCAAAGTCCAACACCGGGGAGCTGTTTTTT. Its translation is CASSQTPGLAKSNTGELFF.

The CDR3 loop is CASSDSRGSSYNSPLHF. As DNA, the CDR3 is TGTGCCAGCAGTGACTCGAGAGGGAGCTCCTATAATTCACCCCTCCACTTT. The chain is built from TRBV6-4 and TRBJ1-6; D is unresolved. V lost 0 bases and J lost 0, with 9 bases in between. The CDR3 sequence is 17 residues long. Germline V gene sequence: CDR1 MRHNA, CDR2 SNTAGT.

The chain recombines TRBV27 with TRBJ2-3; 9 nucleotides align to TRBD1. This CDR3 comprises 14 residues. The trim removed 7 bases at V and 6 bases at J, leaving 8 bases unmatched. CDR1 MNHEY and CDR2 SMNVEV come from the germline V gene (reference sequence). As DNA, the CDR3 is TGTGCCAGCAAGAATGGACAGGGGTGGGATACGCAGTATTTT. It codes for CASKNGQGWDTQYF.

The gene calls are TRBV5-6 and TRBJ1-2; 9 positions agree with TRBD1. The CDR3 has 17 residues. Germline V gene lookup returns CDR1 SGHDT and CDR2 YYEEEE. V was pared by 2 bases and J by 5 bases, with 13 bases of the junction left unmatched. The CDR3 DNA is TGTGCCAGCAGCTTCCCACCCCCGACAGGGGGTCGGTATGGCTACACCTTC. It translates to CASSFPPPTGGRYGYTF. The whole variable domain, remainder taken from reference TRBV5-6 and TRBJ1-2, is DAGVTQSPTHLIKTRGQQVTLRCSPKSGHDTVSWYQQALGQGPQFIFQYYEEEERQRGNFPDRFSGHQFPNYSSELNVNALLLGDSALYLCASSFPPPTGGRYGYTFGSGTRLTVV.

The chain combines TRBV6-4 with TRBJ1-2; D is perhaps TRBD1 (6 bases). Germline V gene sequence: CDR1 MRHNA, CDR2 SNTAGT. V lost 8 bases, J lost 7 bases, and 17 bases lay in between. The length of the CDR3 is 13 residues. The chain's CDR3 is CASSPGHGGGYTF. In DNA, the CDR3 is TGTGCCAGCTCCCCGGGACATGGGGGTGGCTACACCTTC.

The V gene is TRBV2, the J gene TRBJ1-1; D unresolved. The CDR3 runs to 13 residues. V was trimmed by 6 bases and J by 1 base, leaving 9 bases between them. CDR1 SNHLY and CDR2 FYNNEI come from the germline V gene. This CDR3 is CASRTESNTEAFF. CDR3 nucleotide sequence: TGTGCCAGCAGGACGGAGTCGAACACTGAAGCTTTCTTT.

V and J are TRBV11-2 and TRBJ2-7; 11 bases line up with TRBD1. The CDR3 sequence is 15 residues long. V was pared by 4 bases and J by 3 bases, with 5 bases of the junction left unmatched. CDR1 is SGHAT, CDR2 FQNNGV, per germline. The CDR3: CASSSRDRGNYEQYF. The DNA of the CDR3 is TGTGCCAGCAGCTCCCGGGACAGGGGGAACTACGAGCAGTACTTC. Together with reference TRBV11-2 and TRBJ2-7, the CDR3 gives the full variable domain: EAGVAQSPRYKIIEKRQSVAFWCNPISGHATLYWYQQILGQGPKLLIQFQNNGVVDDSQLPKDRFSAERLKGVDSTLKIQPAKLEDSAVYLCASSSRDRGNYEQYFGPGTRLTVT.

The genes are TRBV6-4 and TRBJ2-3; D is possibly TRBD2 (6 bases). The CDR3 spans 14 residues. V gave up 3 bases and J gave up 3 bases, with 10 bases separating them. Germline V gene lookup returns CDR1 MRHNA and CDR2 SNTAGT. CDR3 DNA: TGTGCCAGCAGTGAGACTAGTTCGACAGATACGCAGTATTTT. Protein: CASSETSSTDTQYF.

The chain recombines TRBV2 with TRBJ2-1; 10 bases map to TRBD1. Losses at the gene ends were 2 bases for V and 13 bases for J; bases not matched to a gene: 11. Germline V gene sequence: CDR1 SNHLY, CDR2 FYNNEI. The CDR3 consists of 15 residues. For the CDR3, the DNA is TGTGCCAGCAGTGAAACCCCACCCGACAGGGGGCTCCAGTTCTTC. Translation: CASSETPPDRGLQFF.